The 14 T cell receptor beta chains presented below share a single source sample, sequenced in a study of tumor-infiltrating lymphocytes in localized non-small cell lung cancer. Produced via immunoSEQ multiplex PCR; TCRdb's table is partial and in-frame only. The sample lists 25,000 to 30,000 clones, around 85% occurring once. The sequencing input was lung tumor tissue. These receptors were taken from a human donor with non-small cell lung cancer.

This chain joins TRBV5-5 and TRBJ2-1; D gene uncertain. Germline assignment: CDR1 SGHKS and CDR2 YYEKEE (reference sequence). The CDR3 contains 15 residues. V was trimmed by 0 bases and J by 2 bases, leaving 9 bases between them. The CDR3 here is CASSLGTEPYNEQFF. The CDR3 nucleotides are TGTGCCAGCAGCTTGGGGACGGAGCCCTACAATGAGCAGTTCTTC.

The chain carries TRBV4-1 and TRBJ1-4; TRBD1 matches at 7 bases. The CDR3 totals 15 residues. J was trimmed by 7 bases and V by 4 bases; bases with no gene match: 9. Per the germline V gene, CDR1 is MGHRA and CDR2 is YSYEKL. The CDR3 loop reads CASSLPEGAGEKLFF. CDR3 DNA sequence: TGCGCCAGCAGCCTCCCCGAGGGGGCGGGTGAAAAACTGTTTTTT.

CDR3 nucleotide sequence: TGTGCCAGCAGCCCACGGGACACCAATTCACCCCTCCACTTT. It is translated as CASSPRDTNSPLHF. The genes are TRBV7-2 and TRBJ1-6, with D possibly matching TRBD1 (6 bases). The germline CDR1 and CDR2 sequences are SGHTA and FQGNSA. Trimming left V 5 bases short and J 7 bases short, with 12 bases between. The CDR3 has 14 residues.

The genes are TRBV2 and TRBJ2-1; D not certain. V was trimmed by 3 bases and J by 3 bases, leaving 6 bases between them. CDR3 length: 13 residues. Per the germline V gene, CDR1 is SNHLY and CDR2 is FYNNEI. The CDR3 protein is CASSDGNYNEQFF. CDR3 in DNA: TGTGCCAGCAGTGACGGAAACTACAATGAGCAGTTCTTC.

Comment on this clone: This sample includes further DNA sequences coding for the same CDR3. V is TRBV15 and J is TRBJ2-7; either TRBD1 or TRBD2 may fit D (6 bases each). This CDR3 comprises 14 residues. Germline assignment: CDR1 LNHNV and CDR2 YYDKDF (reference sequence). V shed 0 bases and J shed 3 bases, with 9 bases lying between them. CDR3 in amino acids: CATSREGGFYEQYF. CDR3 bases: TGTGCCACCAGCAGAGAGGGGGGCTTCTACGAGCAGTACTTC. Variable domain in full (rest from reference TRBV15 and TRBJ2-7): DAMVIQNPRYQVTQFGKPVTLSCSQTLNHNVMYWYQQKSSQAPKLLFHYYDKDFNNEADTPDNFQSRRPNTSFCFLDIRSPGLGDTAMYLCATSREGGFYEQYFGPGTRLTVT.

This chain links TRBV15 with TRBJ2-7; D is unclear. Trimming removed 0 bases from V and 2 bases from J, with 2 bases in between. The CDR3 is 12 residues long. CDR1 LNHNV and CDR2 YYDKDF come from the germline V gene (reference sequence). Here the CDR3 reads CATSRDPYEQYF. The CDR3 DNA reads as TGTGCCACCAGCAGAGACCCCTACGAGCAGTACTTC.

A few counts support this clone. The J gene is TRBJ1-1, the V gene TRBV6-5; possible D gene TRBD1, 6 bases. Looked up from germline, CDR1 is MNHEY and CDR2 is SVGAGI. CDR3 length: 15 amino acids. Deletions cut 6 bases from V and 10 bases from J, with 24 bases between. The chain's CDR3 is CASRASLGTHQGAFF. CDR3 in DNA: TGTGCCAGCAGAGCCTCCCTCGGGACACACCAGGGAGCTTTCTTT.

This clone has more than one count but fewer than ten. The CDR3 loop reads CASSQPDPNGYNEQFF. CDR3 coding DNA: TGTGCCAGCAGCCAACCAGACCCAAATGGCTACAATGAGCAGTTCTTC. V is TRBV4-2 and J is TRBJ2-1, with unresolved D. Between the trimmed V and J ends, which lost 2 bases and 3 bases, there was a span of 14 bases. The CDR3 is 16 residues long. Germline lookup yields CDR1 LGHNA and CDR2 YNFKEQ.

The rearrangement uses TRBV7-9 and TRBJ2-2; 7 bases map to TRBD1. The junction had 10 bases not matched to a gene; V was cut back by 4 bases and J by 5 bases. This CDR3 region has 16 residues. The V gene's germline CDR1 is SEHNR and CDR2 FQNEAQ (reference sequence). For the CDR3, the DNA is TGTGCCAGCAGCTCCCGCAGCCACAGGGGAACCGGGGAGCTGTTTTTT. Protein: CASSSRSHRGTGELFF.

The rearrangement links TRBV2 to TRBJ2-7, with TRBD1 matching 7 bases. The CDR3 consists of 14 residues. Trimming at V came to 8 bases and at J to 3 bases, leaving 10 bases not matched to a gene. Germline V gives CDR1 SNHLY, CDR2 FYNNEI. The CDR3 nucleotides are TGTGCCAGCGGAGACAGGACAGGCTACTACGAGCAGTACTTC. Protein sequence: CASGDRTGYYEQYF.

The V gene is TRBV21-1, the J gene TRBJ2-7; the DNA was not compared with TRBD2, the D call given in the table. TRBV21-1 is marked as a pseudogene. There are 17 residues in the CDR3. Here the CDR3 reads CASSKVLGSSGAYEQYF. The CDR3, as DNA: TGTGCCAGCAGCAAAGTTCTTGGGTCTAGCGGGGCCTACGAGCAGTACTTC.

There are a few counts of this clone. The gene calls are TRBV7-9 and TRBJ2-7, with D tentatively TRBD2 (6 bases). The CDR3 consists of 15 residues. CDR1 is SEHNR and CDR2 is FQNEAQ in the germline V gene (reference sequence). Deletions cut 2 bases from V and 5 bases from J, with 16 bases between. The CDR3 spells CASSLWIAGGDEQYF. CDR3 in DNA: TGTGCCAGCAGCTTATGGATAGCCGGCGGGGACGAGCAGTACTTC.

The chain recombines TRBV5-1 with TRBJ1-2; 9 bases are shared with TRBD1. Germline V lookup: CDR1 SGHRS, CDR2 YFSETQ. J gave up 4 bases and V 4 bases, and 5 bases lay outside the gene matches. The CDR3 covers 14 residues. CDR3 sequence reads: CASSPTGGGYGYTF. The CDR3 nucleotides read TGCGCCAGCAGCCCGACAGGGGGGGGCTATGGCTACACCTTC.

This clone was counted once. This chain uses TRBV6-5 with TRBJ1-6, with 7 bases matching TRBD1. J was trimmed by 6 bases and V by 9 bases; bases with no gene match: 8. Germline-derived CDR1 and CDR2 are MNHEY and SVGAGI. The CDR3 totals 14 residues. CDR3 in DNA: TGTGCCAGTTCCAGGGGGGGGGCTAATTCACCCCTCCACTTT. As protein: CASSRGGANSPLHF.